This T cell receptor beta chain was recovered during a study of cytomegalovirus exposure and HLA in healthy donors. Study outcomes and limitations: Immune exposure information comprised only CMV serostatus. Segments of the TCR beta V type were, in most cases, productive about 87% or about 30% of the time in an earlier analysis.

The PCR employed 60 Vbeta primers together with 13 Jbeta primers. Per the authors' pipeline: There were 80 million or so unique TCR beta chains by a later count, and approximately 12 million of them were shared. Using immunoSEQ multiplex PCR, the repertoire was profiled, and TCRdb retains in-frame clones only, with some absent. The D gene and trimming were derived from the DNA, and the V and J assignments and clone size from that table. The table lists 130,000 or so clones, approximately 81% of them singletons. V was trimmed by 5 bases and J by 4 bases, leaving 11 bases between them. CDR3 length: 13 amino acids. Per the germline V gene, CDR1 is LNHNV and CDR2 is YYDKDF (reference sequence). On this clone itself: Its antigen is currently unknown.

The chain employs TRBV15 and TRBJ2-5; D gene uncertain. Sequencing was carried out using PBMCs. The TCR comes from a male donor in good health and CMV-seronegative. The DNA for the CDR3 is TGTGCCACCAGCCGAGTGTCGGGAGAGACCCAGTACTTC. Encoded protein: CATSRVSGETQYF.